The clone carrying this T cell receptor beta chain was seen a handful of times. CDR1 is SGHTA and CDR2 is FQGNSA in the germline V gene. V was pared by 0 bases and J by 4 bases, with 18 bases between. CDR3 length: 17 residues. The sequencing template was cDNA reverse transcribed from extracted RNA. Clones were sequenced by immunoSEQ multiplex PCR, and TCRdb holds only the in-frame ones, with some missing. The table has 150,000 to 200,000 clones, nearly 60% seen once; the top ten hold more than 5.5%. This specimen belongs to a study of CD8+ T cells in alopecia areata. For the study at large: Twice a day, 5 to 10 mg of oral tofacitinib was administered to treated patients.

The sample's treatment: oral pan-JAK inhibitor, 5-10 mg twice daily. Patients with alopecia areata provided lesional scalp punch biopsies as well as peripheral blood. The chain joins TRBV7-2 to TRBJ1-2; D unresolved. This specimen consisted of CD4+ T cells sorted from blood, obtained at week 24, from a patient treated with tofacitinib. The TCR originated in a human donor with alopecia areata. The CDR3 DNA reads as TGTGCCAGCAGCTTAGCGACGGGTGGACTACGGGGCTATGGCTACACCTTC. It specifies CASSLATGGLRGYGYTF.